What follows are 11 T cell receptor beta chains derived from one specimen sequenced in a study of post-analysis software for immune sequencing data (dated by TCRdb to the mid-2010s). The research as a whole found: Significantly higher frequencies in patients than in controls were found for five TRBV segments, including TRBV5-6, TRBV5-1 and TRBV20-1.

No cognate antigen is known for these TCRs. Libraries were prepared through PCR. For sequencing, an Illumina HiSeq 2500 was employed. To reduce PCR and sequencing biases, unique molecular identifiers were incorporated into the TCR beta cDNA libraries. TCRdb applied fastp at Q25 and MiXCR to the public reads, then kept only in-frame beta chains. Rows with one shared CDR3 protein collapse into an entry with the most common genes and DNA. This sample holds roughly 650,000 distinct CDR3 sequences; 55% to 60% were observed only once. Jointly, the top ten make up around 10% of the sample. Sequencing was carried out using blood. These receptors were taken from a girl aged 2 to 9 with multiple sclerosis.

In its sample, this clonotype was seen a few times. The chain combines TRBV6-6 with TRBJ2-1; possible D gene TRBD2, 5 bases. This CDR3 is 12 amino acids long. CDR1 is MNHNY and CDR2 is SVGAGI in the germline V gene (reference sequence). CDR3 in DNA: TGTGTCGACTCCCTCGAGGGAAATGAGCAGTTCTTC. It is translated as CVDSLEGNEQFF.

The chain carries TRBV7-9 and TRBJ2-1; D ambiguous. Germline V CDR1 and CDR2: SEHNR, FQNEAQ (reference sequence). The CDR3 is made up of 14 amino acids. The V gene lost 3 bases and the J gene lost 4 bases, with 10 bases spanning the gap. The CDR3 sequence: CASSLSQQYNEQFF. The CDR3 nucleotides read TGTGCCAGCAGCTTGTCCCAGCAGTACAATGAGCAGTTCTTC.

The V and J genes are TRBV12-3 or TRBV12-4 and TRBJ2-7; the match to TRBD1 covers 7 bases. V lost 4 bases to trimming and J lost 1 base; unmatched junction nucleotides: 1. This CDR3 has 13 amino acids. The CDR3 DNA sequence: TGTGCCAGCAGTTGGACAGGTTCCTACGAGCAGTACTTC. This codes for CASSWTGSYEQYF.

Written as DNA, the CDR3 is TGCAGTGCTACCACTAGCGGGGGTTCTAGCACAGATACGCAGTATTTT. Translation gives CSATTSGGSSTDTQYF. V and J are TRBV20-1 and TRBJ2-3; TRBD2 aligns across 11 bases. J was trimmed by 0 bases and V by 4 bases; bases with no gene match: 6. The CDR3 sequence is 16 residues long. The germline gives CDR1 DFQATT, CDR2 SNEGSKA (reference sequence).

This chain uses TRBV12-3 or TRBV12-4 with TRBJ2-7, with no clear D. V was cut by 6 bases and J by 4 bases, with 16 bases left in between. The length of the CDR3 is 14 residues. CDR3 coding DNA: TGTGCCAGCAGCCCCGGTTCTTCTGGTTACGAGCAGTACTTC. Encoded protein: CASSPGSSGYEQYF.

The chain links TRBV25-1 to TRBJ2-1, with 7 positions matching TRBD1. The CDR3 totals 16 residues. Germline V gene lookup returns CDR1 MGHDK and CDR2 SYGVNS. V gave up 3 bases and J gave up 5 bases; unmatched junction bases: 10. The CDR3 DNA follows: TGTGCCAGCAGTGACCCGAAGACAGGGCCCAACAATGAGCAGTTCTTC. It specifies CASSDPKTGPNNEQFF.

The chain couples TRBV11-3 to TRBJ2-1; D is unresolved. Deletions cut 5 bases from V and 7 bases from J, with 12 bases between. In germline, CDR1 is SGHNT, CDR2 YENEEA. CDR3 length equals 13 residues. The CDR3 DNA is TGTGCCAGCAGCCCAAGCTGGGATAATGAGCAGTTCTTC. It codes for CASSPSWDNEQFF.

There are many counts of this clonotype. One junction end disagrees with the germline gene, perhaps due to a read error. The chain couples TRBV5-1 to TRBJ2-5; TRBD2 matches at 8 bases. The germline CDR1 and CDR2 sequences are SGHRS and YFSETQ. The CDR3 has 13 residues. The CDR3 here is CASSLAGKETQYF. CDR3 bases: TGTGCCAGCAGCTTAGCGGGGAAAGAGACCCAGTACTTC. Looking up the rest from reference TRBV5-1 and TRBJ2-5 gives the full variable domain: KAGVTQTPRYLIKTRGQQVTLSCSPISGHRSVSWYQQTPGQGLQFLFEYFSETQRNKGNFPGRFSGRQFSNSRSEMNVSTLELGDSALYLCASSLAGKETQYFGPGTRLLVL.

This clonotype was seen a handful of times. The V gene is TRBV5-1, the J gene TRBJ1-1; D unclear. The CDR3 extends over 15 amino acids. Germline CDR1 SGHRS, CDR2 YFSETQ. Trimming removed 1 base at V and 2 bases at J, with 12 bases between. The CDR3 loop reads CASSLPVADNTEAFF. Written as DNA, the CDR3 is TGCGCCAGCAGCTTGCCCGTCGCAGATAACACTGAAGCTTTCTTT. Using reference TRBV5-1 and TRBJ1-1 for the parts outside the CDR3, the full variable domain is KAGVTQTPRYLIKTRGQQVTLSCSPISGHRSVSWYQQTPGQGLQFLFEYFSETQRNKGNFPGRFSGRQFSNSRSEMNVSTLELGDSALYLCASSLPVADNTEAFFGQGTRLTVV.

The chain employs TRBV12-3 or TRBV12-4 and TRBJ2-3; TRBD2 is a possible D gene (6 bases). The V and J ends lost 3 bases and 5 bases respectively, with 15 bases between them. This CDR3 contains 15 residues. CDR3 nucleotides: TGTGCCAGCAGTTTCTATAGCGGCAATATAGATACGCAGTATTTT. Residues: CASSFYSGNIDTQYF.

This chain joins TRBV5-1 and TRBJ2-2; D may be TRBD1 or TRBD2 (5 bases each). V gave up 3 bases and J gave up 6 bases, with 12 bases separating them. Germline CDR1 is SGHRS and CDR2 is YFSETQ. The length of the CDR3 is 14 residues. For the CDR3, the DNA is TGCGCCAGCAGCTGGCGTCTGGGGGCCGGGGAGCTGTTTTTT. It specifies CASSWRLGAGELFF.